This T cell receptor (beta chain) was sequenced for a study of blood T cell repertoires in COVID-19. The ends were cut back, 4 bases at V and 4 bases at J, with 11 bases in the middle. The CDR3 is made up of 15 amino acids. Germline CDR1 and CDR2: LGHDT and YNNKEL (reference sequence). Data came from immunoSEQ multiplex PCR; TCRdb stores just in-frame clones and leaves some out. The table lists about 81,000 clones, 70% to 90% of them singletons. The specimen sequenced was peripheral blood. The V call is TRBV3-1 (or the pseudogene TRBV3-2), the J call TRBJ2-6; D remains unclear. The receptor was derived from an elderly woman with acute or convalescent COVID-19. Here the CDR3 reads CASSPTTLGANVLTF. CDR3 nucleotide sequence: TGTGCCAGCAGCCCGACAACCCTGGGGGCCAACGTCCTGACTTTC.